This TCR beta chain emerged from a study of blood T cell repertoires in COVID-19. Turning to the study itself: T cells, B-cell-depleted T cells, or PBMCs supplied cDNA or gDNA.

In terms of age and location, participants ranged from about 18 to 100 years and lived in about two dozen US areas. Donors were grouped by their self-reported clinical history. Symptom resolution, clearance, or two negative PCRs marked donors in Cohort 3 as recovered. This clone turned up a few times. TCRdb's copy holds only in-frame clones and misses some; the assay was immunoSEQ multiplex PCR. The sample contains roughly 450,000 clones, around 90% of which appear only once. The CDR3 contains 16 residues. V was clipped by 3 bases and J by 2 bases, with 14 bases between them. The germline V gene encodes CDR1 SGHTA and CDR2 FQGTGA.

Material: PBMCs or T cells enriched from blood (not recorded which). The chain combines TRBV7-3 with TRBJ2-1, with D perhaps matching TRBD2 (6 bases). The sequence was obtained from a man between 18 and 29 years old who had recovered from COVID-19. The CDR3 nucleotides read TGTGCCAGCAGCTTTGGGTCTAGCGTGGCCTACAATGAGCAGTTCTTC. This codes for CASSFGSSVAYNEQFF. Full variable domain (remainder filled in from reference TRBV7-3 and TRBJ2-1): GAGVSQTPSNKVTEKGKYVELRCDPISGHTALYWYRQSLGQGPEFLIYFQGTGAADDSGLPNDRFFAVRPEGSVSTLKIQRTERGDSAVYLCASSFGSSVAYNEQFFGPGTRLTVL.